The 3 T cell receptor beta chains listed next were all sequenced from one sample in a study of patients and donors after allogeneic stem cell transplantation. Via MiXCR, TCRdb re-called the RT-PCR reads, giving one row per CDR3 protein. Counted here are about 110,000 distinct CDR3 sequences, around 36% occurring once; the ten biggest clones make up roughly 30%. Sample: blood, either unsorted or a sorted T cell fraction (not recorded which). The receptors originated from a human donor who was either an allogeneic HSCT recipient or a stem cell or donor lymphocyte infusion donor (not recorded which). It is not recorded whose cells these are; they may come from a transplant donor.

The chain recombines TRBV6-6 with TRBJ2-7; D is possibly TRBD1 (7 bases). This CDR3 has 14 residues. V dropped 3 bases and J dropped 5 bases, with 14 bases sitting between them. Germline V gene sequence: CDR1 MNHNY, CDR2 SVGAGI (reference sequence). CDR3 DNA: TGTGCCAGCAGTTATGGGGCAGGGGGGAACGAGCAGTACTTC. This codes for CASSYGAGGNEQYF.

In its sample, this clonotype was seen a few times. The genes are TRBV3-1 and TRBJ1-4, with unresolved D. V was pared by 8 bases and J by 7 bases, with 8 bases between. Germline CDR1 is LGHDT and CDR2 is YNNKEL (reference sequence). The CDR3 extends over 11 amino acids. In nucleotides, the CDR3 is TGTGCCAGCGGATTTAGTGAAAAACTGTTTTTT. Its protein is CASGFSEKLFF.

This clonotype was detected a few times. The V gene is TRBV5-5, the J gene TRBJ1-5; perhaps TRBD1 as D (5 bases). CDR1 is SGHKS, CDR2 YYEKEE, per germline (reference sequence). The V and J ends lost 0 bases and 5 bases respectively, with 12 bases between them. The length of the CDR3 is 15 residues. DNA of the CDR3: TGTGCCAGCAGCTTGGCCCCCCAGGGCCATCAGCCCCAGCATTTT. Amino acids: CASSLAPQGHQPQHF. The entire variable domain, with the rest obtained from reference TRBV5-5 and TRBJ1-5, is as follows: DAGVTQSPTHLIKTRGQQVTLRCSPISGHKSVSWYQQVLGQGPQFIFQYYEKEERGRGNFPDRFSARQFPNYSSELNVNALLLGDSALYLCASSLAPQGHQPQHFGDGTRLSIL.